These T cell receptor beta chains were read from a single sample in a study of T cells in Graves' hyperthyroidism and ophthalmopathy. TCRdb itself ran the multiplex PCR reads through MiXCR, one entry per CDR3 protein. Of about 520,000 distinct CDR3 sequences detected, approximately 25% appear once; the ten largest clones hold about 11%. The sequencing sample was made of blood. The receptors stem from a woman aged 30 to 39 with Graves' ophthalmopathy. CDR3s include the opening cysteine and the closing phenylalanine or tryptophan. The D gene is left open where the match is weak. For some rows the clone size is stated as once, few or many, or as a class when expanded; others skip it.

NA	TRBJ1-1	few	TRBV19	CASSIGGAPVNTEALF	TGTGCCAGTAGTATCGGGGGGGCGCCGGTAAACACTGAAGCTTTATTT
TRBD1	TRBJ1-5	many	TRBV19	CASSAGTGQGDNQPQHF	TGTGCCAGTAGTGCCGGAACGGGACAGGGAGACAATCAGCCCCAGCATTTT
NA	TRBJ1-5	many	TRBV7-6	CASSLGVGNQPQHF	TGTGCCAGCAGCTTAGGGGTGGGCAATCAGCCCCAGCATTTT
NA	TRBJ2-5	few	TRBV11-3	CASSKSSLETQYF	TGTGCCAGCAGCAAATCCAGCCTGGAGACCCAGTACTTC
NA	TRBJ1-1	many	TRBV12-3/TRBV12-4	CVTEAGTEAFF	TGTGTCACAGAGGCGGGCACTGAAGCTTTCTTT
NA	TRBJ1-1	NA	TRBV24-1	CATSDGGYTEAFF	TGTGCCACCAGTGATGGCGGCTACACTGAAGCTTTCTTT
NA	TRBJ1-5	many	TRBV9	CASGQTNQPQHF	TGTGCCAGCGGACAGACCAATCAGCCCCAGCATTTT
NA	TRBJ2-5	few	TRBV7-2	CAGSLPSAKTQYF	TGTGCCGGCAGCTTACCTAGCGCCAAGACCCAGTACTTC
TRBD1	TRBJ1-6	NA	TRBV5-8	CASSGAGTGGGSPLHF	TGTGCCAGCAGCGGGGCCGGGACAGGGGGGGGTTCACCCCTCCACTTT
NA	TRBJ2-7	NA	TRBV11-2	CASSWDIDEQYF	TGTGCCAGCAGCTGGGACATCGACGAGCAGTACTTC
TRBD1	TRBJ2-2	many	TRBV7-3	CASSLMGQSTGELFF	TGTGCCAGCAGCTTAATGGGACAGTCAACCGGGGAGCTGTTTTTT
NA	TRBJ2-5	NA	TRBV20-1	CSASPGTPGETQYF	TGCAGTGCTAGTCCGGGCACCCCCGGGGAGACCCAGTACTTC
NA	TRBJ2-5	few	TRBV3-1	CASSHLGYQETQYF	TGTGCCAGCAGCCACTTGGGCTACCAAGAGACCCAGTACTTC
TRBD1	TRBJ1-3	few	TRBV12-3/TRBV12-4	CASTLHRGLNTIYF	TGTGCCAGCACCCTCCACAGGGGGTTGAACACCATATATTTT
NA	TRBJ2-2	many	TRBV15	CATSRDPSGSTGELFF	TGTGCCACCAGCAGAGATCCGTCAGGGTCGACCGGGGAGCTGTTTTTT
NA	TRBJ2-7	NA	TRBV12-3/TRBV12-4	CASSLATRTGISYEQYF	TGTGCCAGCAGTTTAGCGACTAGGACAGGCATCTCCTACGAGCAGTACTTC
TRBD1	TRBJ2-7	NA	TRBV11-2	CASSSRSTGRSYEQYF	TGTGCCAGCAGCTCCCGATCGACAGGGCGCTCCTACGAGCAGTACTTC
TRBD1	TRBJ2-7	many	TRBV6-5	CASSSTSGQFDEQYF	TGTGCCAGCAGTTCTACCTCGGGACAGTTTGACGAGCAGTACTTC
NA	TRBJ1-2	many	TRBV12-3/TRBV12-4	CASSLVPGNNYGYTF	TGTGCCAGCAGTTTAGTTCCGGGTAATAACTATGGCTACACCTTC
NA	TRBJ1-3	many	TRBV4-1	CASSPPGTGNTIYF	TGCGCCAGCAGCCCCCCCGGGACTGGAAACACCATATATTTT
TRBD1	TRBJ2-7	many	TRBV29-1	CSAKGQISYEQYF	TGCAGCGCGAAGGGACAGATCTCCTACGAGCAGTACTTC
TRBD1	TRBJ1-1	many	TRBV11-2	CASSLLTGATEAFF	TGTGCCAGCAGCTTACTGACAGGGGCGACTGAAGCTTTCTTT
NA	TRBJ2-5	many	TRBV12-3/TRBV12-4	CASSLQGRRRQTQYF	TGTGCCAGCAGTTTACAGGGGAGAAGGCGGCAGACCCAGTACTTC
NA	TRBJ1-5	many	TRBV7-2	CASSSRGDSNQPQHF	TGTGCCAGCAGCTCCAGAGGGGATAGCAATCAGCCCCAGCATTTT
NA	TRBJ1-2	few	TRBV28	CASRLGTTDYGYTF	TGTGCCAGCAGACTCGGGACAACAGACTATGGCTACACCTTC
NA	TRBJ2-5	many	TRBV7-2	CASSLAGTTGGTQYF	TGTGCCAGCAGCTTAGCGGGGACAACCGGGGGGACCCAGTACTTC
TRBD1	TRBJ1-1	many	TRBV12-3/TRBV12-4	CASSKRTGGQDEAFF	TGTGCCAGCAGCAAAAGGACAGGGGGCCAGGATGAAGCTTTCTTT
TRBD2	TRBJ2-5	few	TRBV11-2	CASSPRWASGAQETQYF	TGTGCCAGCAGCCCGCGGTGGGCTAGCGGGGCCCAAGAGACCCAGTACTTC
NA	TRBJ1-1	many	TRBV2	CASSEQGRNTEAFF	TGTGCCAGCAGTGAACAGGGGAGGAACACTGAAGCTTTCTTT
TRBD1	TRBJ1-1	NA	TRBV6-5	CASRYRWTGWNEAFF	TGTGCCAGCAGGTACCGTTGGACAGGGTGGAATGAAGCTTTCTTT
NA	TRBJ2-4	many	TRBV3-1	CASSQGGENIQYF	TGTGCCAGCAGCCAAGGCGGGGAAAACATTCAGTACTTC
NA	TRBJ2-2	NA	TRBV14	CASSQRGAATGELFF	TGTGCCAGCAGCCAACGAGGCGCGGCGACCGGGGAGCTGTTTTTT
NA	TRBJ2-7	many	TRBV10-3	CAISDPTGVIYEQYF	TGTGCCATCAGTGACCCGACAGGCGTAATCTACGAGCAGTACTTC
NA	TRBJ1-6	NA	TRBV11-2	CASSLENARNSPLHF	TGTGCCAGCAGCTTAGAAAATGCCAGAAATTCACCCCTCCACTTT
NA	TRBJ1-1	NA	TRBV29-1	CSVESRFVMNTEAFF	TGCAGCGTTGAGTCCAGGTTTGTCATGAACACTGAAGCTTTCTTT
NA	TRBJ2-5	many	TRBV4-1	CASSQPGKKGQETQYF	TGCGCCAGCAGCCAACCTGGGAAGAAGGGGCAAGAGACCCAGTACTTC
NA	TRBJ1-6	NA	TRBV12-3/TRBV12-4	CASKRTTEESPLHF	TGTGCCAGCAAGAGGACGACAGAGGAATCACCCCTCCACTTT
NA	TRBJ1-5	few	TRBV19	CASSTISNQPQHF	TGTGCCAGTAGTACCATTAGCAATCAGCCCCAGCATTTT
NA	TRBJ2-5	NA	TRBV27	CASSPSEHQETQYF	TGTGCCAGCAGCCCCTCAGAGCACCAAGAGACCCAGTACTTC
NA	TRBJ2-4	NA	TRBV6-2/TRBV6-3	CASVAKNIQYF	TGTGCCAGCGTAGCCAAAAACATTCAGTACTTC
TRBD1	TRBJ1-2	many	TRBV6-1	CASSRTGGLGGYTF	TGTGCCAGCAGTCGGACAGGGGGTCTGGGAGGCTACACCTTC
NA	TRBJ2-5	many	TRBV2	CASSDSVYRSPETQYF	TGTGCCAGCAGTGATTCTGTATACCGGAGTCCAGAGACCCAGTACTTC
TRBD1	TRBJ1-1	many	TRBV5-1	CASSLEDRGGTEAFF	TGCGCCAGCAGCTTGGAGGACAGGGGAGGCACTGAAGCTTTCTTT